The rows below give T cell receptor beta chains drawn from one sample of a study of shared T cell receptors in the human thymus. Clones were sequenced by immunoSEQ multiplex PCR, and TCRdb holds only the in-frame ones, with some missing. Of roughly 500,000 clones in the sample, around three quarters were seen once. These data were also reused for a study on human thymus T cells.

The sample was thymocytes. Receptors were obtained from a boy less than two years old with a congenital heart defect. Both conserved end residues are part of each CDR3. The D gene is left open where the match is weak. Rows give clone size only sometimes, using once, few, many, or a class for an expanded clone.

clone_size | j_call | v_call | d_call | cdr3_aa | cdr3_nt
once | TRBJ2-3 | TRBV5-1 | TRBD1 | CASSFGQGVEDTQYF | TGCGCCAGCAGCTTCGGGCAGGGGGTTGAAGATACGCAGTATTTT
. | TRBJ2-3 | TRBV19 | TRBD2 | CASSRQGGVTDTQYF | TGTGCCAGTAGCCGCCAGGGAGGGGTTACAGATACGCAGTATTTT
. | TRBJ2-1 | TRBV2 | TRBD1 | CASSEWRQGAKDEQFF | TGTGCCAGCAGTGAATGGAGACAGGGGGCTAAGGATGAGCAGTTCTTC
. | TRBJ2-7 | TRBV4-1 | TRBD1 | CASSPTRGTTYEQYF | TGCGCCAGCAGCCCTACCAGGGGGACAACCTACGAGCAGTACTTC
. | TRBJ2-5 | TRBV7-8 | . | CASSPRRSGLQETQYF | TGTGCCAGCAGCCCCCGTCGGAGCGGATTGCAAGAGACCCAGTACTTC
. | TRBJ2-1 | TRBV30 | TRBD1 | CAWSHRTGRRGTSSYNEQFF | TGTGCCTGGAGTCACCGGACAGGGCGGCGCGGGACGAGTTCCTACAATGAGCAGTTCTTC
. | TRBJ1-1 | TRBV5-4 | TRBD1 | CASSLARTGGLGTEAFF | TGTGCCAGCAGCTTGGCGAGGACAGGGGGCCTGGGCACTGAAGCTTTCTTT
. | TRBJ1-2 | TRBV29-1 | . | CSVPGIDTF | TGCAGCGTCCCAGGGATCGACACCTTC
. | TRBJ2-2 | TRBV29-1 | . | CSVGQGSTGELFF | TGCAGCGTTGGGCAGGGGAGCACCGGGGAGCTGTTTTTT
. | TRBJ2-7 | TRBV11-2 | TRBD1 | CASSYGQGVSYEQYF | TGTGCCAGCAGCTATGGACAGGGTGTTTCCTACGAGCAGTACTTC
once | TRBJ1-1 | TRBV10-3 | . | CAISETVVTEAFF | TGTGCCATCAGTGAGACTGTGGTCACTGAAGCTTTCTTT
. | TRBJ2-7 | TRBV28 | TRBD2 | CASGRIRGSYEQYF | TGTGCCAGCGGGCGGATTCGCGGGAGCTACGAGCAGTACTTC
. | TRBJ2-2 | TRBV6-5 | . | CASSYSGGLNTGELFF | TGTGCCAGCAGTTACTCTGGCGGACTGAACACCGGGGAGCTGTTTTTT
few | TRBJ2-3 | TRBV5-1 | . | CASIGGSNPDTQYF | TGCGCCAGCATAGGAGGGAGTAACCCAGATACGCAGTATTTT
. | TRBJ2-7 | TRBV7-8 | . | CASSLPPSGSSYEQYF | TGTGCCAGCAGCTTACCCCCCAGCGGTAGCTCCTACGAGCAGTACTTC
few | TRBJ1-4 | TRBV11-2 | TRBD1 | CASSMTGVWLFF | TGTGCCAGCAGCATGACAGGGGTTTGGCTGTTTTTT
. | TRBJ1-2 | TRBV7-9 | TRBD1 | CASSRTGNDGYTF | TGTGCCAGCAGCCGGACAGGGAACGATGGCTACACCTTC
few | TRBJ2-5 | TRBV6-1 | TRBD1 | CASSDWDREEGHQETQYF | TGTGCCAGCAGTGATTGGGACAGGGAGGAGGGTCACCAAGAGACCCAGTACTTC
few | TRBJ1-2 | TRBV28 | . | CASSHPGEGTF | TGTGCCAGCAGCCATCCAGGGGAGGGGACCTTC
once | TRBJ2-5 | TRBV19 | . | CASSTATGKETQYF | TGTGCCAGTAGTACCGCAACAGGGAAAGAGACCCAGTACTTC
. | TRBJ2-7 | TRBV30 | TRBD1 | CAWSRKGAGTYEQYF | TGTGCCTGGAGCCGTAAGGGGGCCGGGACCTACGAGCAGTACTTC
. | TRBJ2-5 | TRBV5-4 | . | CASSLDTSRAKGETQYF | TGTGCCAGCAGCTTGGATACTAGTCGGGCCAAAGGGGAGACCCAGTACTTC
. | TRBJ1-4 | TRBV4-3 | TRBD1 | CASSQDTSSGGKLFF | TGCGCCAGCAGCCAAGATACTTCCTCAGGGGGCAAACTGTTTTTT
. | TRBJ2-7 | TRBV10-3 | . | CAISDGRGKTRYEQYF | TGTGCCATCAGTGACGGCCGGGGAAAAACTCGCTACGAGCAGTACTTC
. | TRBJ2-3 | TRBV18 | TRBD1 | CASSPEGQGSTTDTQYF | TGTGCCAGCTCACCAGAGGGACAGGGCAGTACCACAGATACGCAGTATTTT
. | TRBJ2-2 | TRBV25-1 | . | CASSEYPTGEQRTGELFF | TGTGCCAGCAGTGAATACCCGACAGGAGAACAGAGGACCGGGGAGCTGTTTTTT
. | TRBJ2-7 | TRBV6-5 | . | CASSYRATSSYEQYF | TGTGCCAGCAGTTACAGGGCGACTAGCTCCTACGAGCAGTACTTC
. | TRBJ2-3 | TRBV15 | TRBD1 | CATSRQGEVGDTQYF | TGTGCCACCAGCCGACAGGGGGAGGTTGGGGATACGCAGTATTTT
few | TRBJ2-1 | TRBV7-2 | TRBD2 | CASSPASGSVEANEQFF | TGTGCCAGCAGCCCGGCTAGCGGGAGCGTCGAAGCCAATGAGCAGTTCTTC
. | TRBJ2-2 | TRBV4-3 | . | CASSQDQRTGELFF | TGCGCCAGCAGCCAAGATCAACGGACCGGGGAGCTGTTTTTT
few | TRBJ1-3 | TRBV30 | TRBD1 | CAWQGQGHF | TGTGCCTGGCAGGGACAGGGACATTTT
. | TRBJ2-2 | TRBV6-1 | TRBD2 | CASSEVTGTSGRAGNTGELFF | TGTGCCAGCAGTGAAGTCACAGGGACTAGCGGGAGGGCCGGGAACACCGGGGAGCTGTTTTTT
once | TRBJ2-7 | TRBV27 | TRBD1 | CASSFATTWDRGTYEQYF | TGTGCCAGCAGTTTCGCGACTACCTGGGACAGGGGGACCTACGAGCAGTACTTC
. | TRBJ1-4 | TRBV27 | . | CASSFRGAINEKLFF | TGTGCCAGCAGTTTCCGAGGCGCCATTAATGAAAAACTGTTTTTT
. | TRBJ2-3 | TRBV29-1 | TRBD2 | CSVEDPGLAGDTDTQYF | TGCAGCGTTGAAGACCCGGGACTAGCGGGAGACACAGATACGCAGTATTTT
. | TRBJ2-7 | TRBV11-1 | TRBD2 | CASSPEGASGRNSYEQYF | TGTGCCAGCAGCCCGGAGGGGGCTAGCGGGAGGAACTCCTACGAGCAGTACTTC
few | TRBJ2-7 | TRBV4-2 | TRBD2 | CASSQAPGGGYTLSYEQYF | TGTGCCAGCAGCCAAGCCCCGGGGGGGGGCTATACCCTCTCCTACGAGCAGTACTTC
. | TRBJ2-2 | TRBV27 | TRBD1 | CASRQDRVQAAGGPNTGELFF | TGTGCCAGCAGACAGGACAGGGTTCAAGCGGCCGGGGGCCCGAACACCGGGGAGCTGTTTTTT
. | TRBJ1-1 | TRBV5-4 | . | CASSHEGGLVTEAFF | TGTGCCAGCAGCCACGAGGGGGGGCTGGTCACTGAAGCTTTCTTT
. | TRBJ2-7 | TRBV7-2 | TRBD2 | CASSSGLAGGPFAYEQYF | TGTGCCAGCAGCTCAGGACTAGCGGGAGGCCCCTTTGCCTACGAGCAGTACTTC
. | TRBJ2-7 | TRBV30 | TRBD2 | CAWSILAAAYEQYF | TGTGCCTGGAGTATACTAGCGGCGGCCTACGAGCAGTACTTC
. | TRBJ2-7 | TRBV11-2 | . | CASSLAQGNEQYF | TGTGCCAGCAGCTTAGCGCAGGGTAACGAGCAGTACTTC
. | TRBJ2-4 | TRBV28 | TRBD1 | CASSLLSDRGGAKNIQYF | TGTGCCAGCAGTTTATTATCCGACAGGGGGGGGGCCAAAAACATTCAGTACTTC